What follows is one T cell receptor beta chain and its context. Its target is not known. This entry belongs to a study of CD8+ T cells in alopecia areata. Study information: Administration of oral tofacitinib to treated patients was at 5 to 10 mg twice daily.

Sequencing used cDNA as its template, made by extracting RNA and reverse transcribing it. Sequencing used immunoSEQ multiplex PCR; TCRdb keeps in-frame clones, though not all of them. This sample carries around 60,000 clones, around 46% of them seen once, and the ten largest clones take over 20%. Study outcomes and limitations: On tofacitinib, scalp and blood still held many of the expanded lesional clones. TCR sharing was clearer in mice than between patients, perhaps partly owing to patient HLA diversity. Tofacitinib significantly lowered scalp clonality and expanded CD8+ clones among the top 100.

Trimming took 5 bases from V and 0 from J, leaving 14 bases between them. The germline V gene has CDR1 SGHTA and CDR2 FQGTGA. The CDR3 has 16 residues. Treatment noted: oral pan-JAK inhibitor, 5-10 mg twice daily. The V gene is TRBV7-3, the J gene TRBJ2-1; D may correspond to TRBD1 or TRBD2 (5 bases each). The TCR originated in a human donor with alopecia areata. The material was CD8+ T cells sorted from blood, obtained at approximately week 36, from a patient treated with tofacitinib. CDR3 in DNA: TGTGCCAGCAGCCGGGACCAACTAAGCTCCTACAATGAGCAGTTCTTC. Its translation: CASSRDQLSSYNEQFF.